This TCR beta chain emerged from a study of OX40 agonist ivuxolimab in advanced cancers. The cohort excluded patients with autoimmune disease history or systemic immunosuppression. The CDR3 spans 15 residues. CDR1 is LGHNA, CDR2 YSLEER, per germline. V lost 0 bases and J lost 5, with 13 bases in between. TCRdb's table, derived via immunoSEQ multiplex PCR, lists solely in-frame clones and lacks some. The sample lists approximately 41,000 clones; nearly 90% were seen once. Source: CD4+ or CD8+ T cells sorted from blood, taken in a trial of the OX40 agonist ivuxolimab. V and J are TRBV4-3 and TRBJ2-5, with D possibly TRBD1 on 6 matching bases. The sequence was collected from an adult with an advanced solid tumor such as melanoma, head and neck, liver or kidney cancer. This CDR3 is CASSQEQGRIETQYF. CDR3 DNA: TGCGCCAGCAGCCAAGAACAGGGTCGCATCGAGACCCAGTACTTC.